This is a list of T cell receptor beta chains from one sample in a study of CD8+CD57+ T cells in acquired aplastic anemia. TCRdb re-derived calls from the reads in MiXCR, one entry per CDR3 protein. The table has approximately 160,000 distinct CDR3 sequences, approximately 43% seen once; the top ten hold under 1.2%. Sequenced: sorted CD4+, CD8+, or CD8+CD57+ T cells (not recorded which) from PBMCs. Receptor source: a human donor in good health. Each CDR3 is given without its conserved first and last residue.

>TRBV20-1|TRBJ2-1
SSRQDRYNEQF
>TRBV10-3|TRBJ2-1
AIRGGSGTSYNEQF
>TRBV11-2|TRBJ2-3
ASSLVATSGTDTQY
>TRBV12-3/TRBV12-4|TRBJ2-2
ASSLAQRGLRNTGELF
>TRBV5-1|TRBJ2-3
ASSFFSEVKGDTQY
>TRBV7-9|TRBJ2-7
ASSLGNPYEQY
>TRBV20-1|TRBJ2-3
SARPLAGTTDTQY
>TRBV20-1|TRBJ2-7
SARTGGGSYEQY
>TRBV24-1|TRBJ1-2
ATSDPRTEINYGYT
>TRBV4-1|TRBJ2-1
ASSQVVFGYGGSYNEQF
>TRBV3-1|TRBJ1-3
ASRQDSGTGEPSGNTIY
>TRBV5-6|TRBJ2-7
ASSLAWDSAAYEQY
>TRBV20-1|TRBJ2-2
SIWGANTGELF
>TRBV15|TRBJ1-5
ATSRDVAGHNTFSNQPQH
>TRBV7-8|-
ASSLGGSEFYEQY
>TRBV15|TRBJ2-1
ATSRDPTSGRRQYNEQF
>TRBV20-1|TRBJ2-7
SARAAEGPLEQY
>TRBV7-9|TRBJ1-2
ASSLEGGYYGYT
>TRBV24-1|TRBJ1-5
ATTWTGGFKQPQH
>TRBV10-3|TRBJ1-6
AIKAWSGQGAGSPLH
>TRBV12-3/TRBV12-4|TRBJ1-5
ASSPTGGNQPQH
>TRBV19|TRBJ1-6
ASSIAAGAVGSPLH
>TRBV2|TRBJ1-1
ASSTQTNTEAF
>TRBV24-1|TRBJ1-5
ATSDLSTSPQH
>TRBV13|TRBJ2-5
ASSLRQGRETQY
>TRBV7-3|TRBJ2-1
ASSLERDNEQF
>TRBV2|TRBJ2-2
ASRTQGGTGELF
>TRBV9|TRBJ2-2
ASRRTGGDTGELF
>TRBV9|TRBJ1-1
ASSVNPVSTEAF
>TRBV7-9|TRBJ1-1
ASSLGQIGTEAF
>TRBV10-3|TRBJ2-1
ATNSDITLEQF
>TRBV2|TRBJ2-1
ASRPGYNEQF
>TRBV2|TRBJ2-3
ASSEWAGAQY
>TRBV6-1|TRBJ2-1
ASSTRDPGTSGRDEQF
>TRBV2|TRBJ2-7
ASSPRQIYEQY
>TRBV12-3/TRBV12-4|TRBJ1-1
ASSSQGGGNTEAF
>TRBV10-2|TRBJ2-1
ASSPSYIEQF
>TRBV28|TRBJ2-2
ASSNLAGSGELF
>TRBV7-9|TRBJ2-6
ASSSRDRGQTGANVLT
>TRBV5-1|TRBJ2-7
ASSLEGLLGYEQY